This TCR beta chain originates from a study of CD8 T cells in ankylosing spondylitis. With molecular barcodes, quantitative 5'-RACE was used to make the TCR beta libraries. TCRdb re-called the 5' RACE reads through MiXCR, storing one row per CDR3 protein. The sample carries 700,000 to 850,000 distinct CDR3 sequences, approximately 12% recorded once. Notes on the study in general: Enrichment of disease-linked clones was reportedly significant in matched ankylosing spondylitis synovial fluid. Clones linked to disease, bearing a CD8+ phenotype, were relatively rare in peripheral blood. Ankylosing spondylitis blood appeared to carry a characteristic TCR beta motif of 7 or 8 highly homologous variants.

This clonotype was seen a few times. As yet, its antigen is unknown. The germline V and J ends were trimmed by 0 bases and 2 bases, with 10 bases remaining between them. CDR1 and CDR2 (germline): ENHRY, SYGVKD. CDR3 length equals 15 residues. This clonotype originated in a male donor with ankylosing spondylitis. The sample taken for sequencing was blood, either unsorted or a sorted T cell fraction (not recorded which). The V gene is TRBV10-3, the J gene TRBJ1-1; D not certain. CDR3 loop: CAISESQGANTEAFF. CDR3 DNA: TGTGCCATCAGTGAGTCGCAAGGCGCTAACACTGAAGCTTTCTTT.